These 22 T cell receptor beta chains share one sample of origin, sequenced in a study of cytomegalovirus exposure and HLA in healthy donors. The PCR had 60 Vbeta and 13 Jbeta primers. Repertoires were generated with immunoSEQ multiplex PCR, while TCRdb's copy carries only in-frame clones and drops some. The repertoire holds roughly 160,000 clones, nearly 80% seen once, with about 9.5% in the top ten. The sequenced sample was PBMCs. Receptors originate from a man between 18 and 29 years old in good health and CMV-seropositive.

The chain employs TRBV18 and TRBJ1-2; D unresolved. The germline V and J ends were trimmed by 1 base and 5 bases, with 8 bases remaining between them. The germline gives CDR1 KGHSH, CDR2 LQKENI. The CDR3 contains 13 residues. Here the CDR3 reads CASSPLPGYGYTF. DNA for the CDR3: TGTGCCAGCTCACCACTTCCCGGGTATGGCTACACCTTC.

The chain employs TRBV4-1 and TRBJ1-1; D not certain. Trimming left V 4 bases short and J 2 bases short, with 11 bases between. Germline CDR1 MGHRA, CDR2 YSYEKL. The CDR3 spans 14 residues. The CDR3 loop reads CASSREVANTEAFF. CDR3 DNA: TGCGCCAGCAGCCGGGAGGTGGCAAACACTGAAGCTTTCTTT.

CDR3 region: CASSLVSGSGANVLTF. As DNA, the CDR3 is TGTGCCAGCAGCTTAGTATCAGGCTCTGGGGCCAACGTCCTGACTTTC. The chain uses TRBV7-8 and TRBJ2-6, with D unclear. The CDR3 covers 16 residues. Germline values: CDR1 SGHVS, CDR2 FQNEAQ. V was pared by 1 base and J by 0 bases, with 7 bases between. The whole variable domain, filled in from reference TRBV7-8 and TRBJ2-6, reads GAGVSQSPRYKVAKRGQDVALRCDPISGHVSLFWYQQALGQGPEFLTYFQNEAQLDKSGLPSDRFFAERPEGSVSTLKIQRTQQEDSAVYLCASSLVSGSGANVLTFGAGSRLTVL.

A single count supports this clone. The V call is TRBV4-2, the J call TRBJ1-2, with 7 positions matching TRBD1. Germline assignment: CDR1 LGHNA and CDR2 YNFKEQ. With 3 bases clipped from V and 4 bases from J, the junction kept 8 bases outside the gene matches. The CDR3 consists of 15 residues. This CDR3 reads CASSHEGARGYGYTF. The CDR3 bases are TGTGCCAGCAGCCACGAGGGGGCGCGGGGCTATGGCTACACCTTC.

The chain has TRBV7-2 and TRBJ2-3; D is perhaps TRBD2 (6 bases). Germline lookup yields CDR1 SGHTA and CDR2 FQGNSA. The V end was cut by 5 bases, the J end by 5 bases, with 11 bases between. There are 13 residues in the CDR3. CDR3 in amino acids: CASSPGVGDTQYF. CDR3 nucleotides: TGTGCCAGCAGCCCGGGGGTGGGAGATACGCAGTATTTT.

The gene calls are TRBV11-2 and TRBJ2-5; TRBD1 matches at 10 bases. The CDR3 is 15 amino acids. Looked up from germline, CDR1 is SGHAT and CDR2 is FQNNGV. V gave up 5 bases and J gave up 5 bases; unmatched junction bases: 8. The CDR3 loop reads CASSKGDRGTETQYF. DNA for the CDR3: TGTGCCAGCAGCAAAGGGGACAGGGGCACGGAGACCCAGTACTTC.

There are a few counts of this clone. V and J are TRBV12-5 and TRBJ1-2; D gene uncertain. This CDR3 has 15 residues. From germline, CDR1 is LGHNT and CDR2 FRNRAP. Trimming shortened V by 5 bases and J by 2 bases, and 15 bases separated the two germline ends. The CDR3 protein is CASGPPGPPNYGYTF. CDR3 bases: TGTGCTAGTGGTCCCCCGGGTCCTCCCAACTATGGCTACACCTTC.

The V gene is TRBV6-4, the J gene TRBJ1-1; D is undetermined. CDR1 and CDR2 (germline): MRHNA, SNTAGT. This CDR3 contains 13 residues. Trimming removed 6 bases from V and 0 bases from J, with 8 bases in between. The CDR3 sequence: CASRMNLNTEAFF. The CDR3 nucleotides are TGTGCCAGCAGGATGAACTTGAACACTGAAGCTTTCTTT.

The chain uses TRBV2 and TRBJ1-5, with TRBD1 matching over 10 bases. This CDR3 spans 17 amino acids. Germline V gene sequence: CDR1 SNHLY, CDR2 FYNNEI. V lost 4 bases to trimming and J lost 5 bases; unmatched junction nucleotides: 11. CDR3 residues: CASSVVLDRGHHQPQHF. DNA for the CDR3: TGTGCCAGCAGTGTGGTATTAGACAGGGGGCATCATCAGCCCCAGCATTTT.

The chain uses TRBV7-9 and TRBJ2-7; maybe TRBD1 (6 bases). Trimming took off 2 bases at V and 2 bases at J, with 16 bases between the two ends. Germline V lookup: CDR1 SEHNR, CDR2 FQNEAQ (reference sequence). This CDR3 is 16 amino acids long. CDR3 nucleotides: TGTGCCAGCAGCTTAAGTTCCGGACAGCACACCTACGAGCAGTACTTC. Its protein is CASSLSSGQHTYEQYF. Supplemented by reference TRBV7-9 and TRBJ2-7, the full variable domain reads DTGVSQNPRHKITKRGQNVTFRCDPISEHNRLYWYRQTLGQGPEFLTYFQNEAQLEKSRLLSDRFSAERPKGSFSTLEIQRTEQGDSAMYLCASSLSSGQHTYEQYFGPGTRLTVT.

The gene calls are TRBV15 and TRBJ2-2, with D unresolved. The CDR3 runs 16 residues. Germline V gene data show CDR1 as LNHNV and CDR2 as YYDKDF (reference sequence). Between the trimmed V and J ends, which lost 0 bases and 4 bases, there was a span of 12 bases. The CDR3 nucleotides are TGTGCCACCAGCAGAGATGAGGCCGGGTTCACCGGGGAGCTGTTTTTT. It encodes CATSRDEAGFTGELFF.

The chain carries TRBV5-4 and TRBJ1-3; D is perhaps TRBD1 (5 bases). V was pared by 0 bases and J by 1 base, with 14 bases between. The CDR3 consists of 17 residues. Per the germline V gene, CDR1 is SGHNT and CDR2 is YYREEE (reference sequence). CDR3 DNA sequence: TGTGCCAGCAGCTTGGAACCGACAGCAAATTCTGGAAACACCATATATTTT. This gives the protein CASSLEPTANSGNTIYF. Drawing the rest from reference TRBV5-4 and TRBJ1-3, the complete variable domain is ETGVTQSPTHLIKTRGQQVTLRCSSQSGHNTVSWYQQALGQGPQFIFQYYREEENGRGNFPPRFSGLQFPNYSSELNVNALELDDSALYLCASSLEPTANSGNTIYFGEGSWLTVV.

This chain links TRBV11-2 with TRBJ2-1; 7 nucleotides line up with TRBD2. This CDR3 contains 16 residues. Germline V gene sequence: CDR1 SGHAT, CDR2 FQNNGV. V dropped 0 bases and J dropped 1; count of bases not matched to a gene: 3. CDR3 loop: CASSLEGGRSYNEQFF. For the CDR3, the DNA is TGTGCCAGCAGCTTAGAAGGCGGGAGATCCTACAATGAGCAGTTCTTC. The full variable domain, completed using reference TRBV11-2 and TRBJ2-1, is EAGVAQSPRYKIIEKRQSVAFWCNPISGHATLYWYQQILGQGPKLLIQFQNNGVVDDSQLPKDRFSAERLKGVDSTLKIQPAKLEDSAVYLCASSLEGGRSYNEQFFGPGTRLTVL.

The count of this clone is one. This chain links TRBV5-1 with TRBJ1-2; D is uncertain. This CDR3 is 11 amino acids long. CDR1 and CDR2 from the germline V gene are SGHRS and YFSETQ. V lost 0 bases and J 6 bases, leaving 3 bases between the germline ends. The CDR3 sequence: CASSLADGYTF. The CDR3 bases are TGCGCCAGCAGCTTGGCGGATGGCTACACCTTC.

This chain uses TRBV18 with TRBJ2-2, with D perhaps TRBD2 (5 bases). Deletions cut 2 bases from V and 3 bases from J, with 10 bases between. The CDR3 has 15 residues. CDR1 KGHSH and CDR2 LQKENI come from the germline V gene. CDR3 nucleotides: TGTGCCAGCTCACCAGTTAGCGCTGACACCGGGGAGCTGTTTTTT. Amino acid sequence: CASSPVSADTGELFF.

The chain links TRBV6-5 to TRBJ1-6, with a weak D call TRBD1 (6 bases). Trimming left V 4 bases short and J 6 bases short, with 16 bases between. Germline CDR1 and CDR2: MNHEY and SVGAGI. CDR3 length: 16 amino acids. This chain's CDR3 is CASSFGLDSLNSPLHF. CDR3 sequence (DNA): TGTGCCAGCAGTTTTGGTTTGGACAGTCTTAATTCACCCCTCCACTTT.

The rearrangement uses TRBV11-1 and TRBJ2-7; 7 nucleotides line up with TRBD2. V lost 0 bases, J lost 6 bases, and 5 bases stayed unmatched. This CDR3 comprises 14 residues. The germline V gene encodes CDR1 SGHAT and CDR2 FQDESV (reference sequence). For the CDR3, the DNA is TGTGCCAGCAGCTTAGCGGGAGGGCCAGGCGAGCAGTACTTC. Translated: CASSLAGGPGEQYF.

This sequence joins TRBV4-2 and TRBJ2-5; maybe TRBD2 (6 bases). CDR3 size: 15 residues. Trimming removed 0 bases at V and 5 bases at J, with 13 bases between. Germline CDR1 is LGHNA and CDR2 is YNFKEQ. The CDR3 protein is CASSQEWTEGETQYF. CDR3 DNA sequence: TGTGCCAGCAGCCAAGAATGGACGGAGGGGGAGACCCAGTACTTC.

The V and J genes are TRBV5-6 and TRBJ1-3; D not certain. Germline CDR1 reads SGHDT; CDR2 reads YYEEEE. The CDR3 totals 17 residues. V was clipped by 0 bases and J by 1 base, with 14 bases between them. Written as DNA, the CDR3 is TGTGCCAGCAGCTTGGTACGTGGACGGGGATCTGGAAACACCATATATTTT. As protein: CASSLVRGRGSGNTIYF.

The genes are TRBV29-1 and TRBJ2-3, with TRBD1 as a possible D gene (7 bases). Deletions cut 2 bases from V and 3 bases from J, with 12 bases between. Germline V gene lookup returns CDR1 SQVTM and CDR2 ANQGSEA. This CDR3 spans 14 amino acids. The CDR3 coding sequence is TGCAGCGTTGAACGGAGGGGGCGAACAGATACGCAGTATTTT. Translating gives CSVERRGRTDTQYF.

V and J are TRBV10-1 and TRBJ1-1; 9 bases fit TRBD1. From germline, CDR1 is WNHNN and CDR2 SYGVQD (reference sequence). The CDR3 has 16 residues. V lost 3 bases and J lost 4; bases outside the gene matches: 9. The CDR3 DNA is TGCGCCAGCAGTGACCGGACAGGGGATTTACGCACTGAAGCTTTCTTT. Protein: CASSDRTGDLRTEAFF.

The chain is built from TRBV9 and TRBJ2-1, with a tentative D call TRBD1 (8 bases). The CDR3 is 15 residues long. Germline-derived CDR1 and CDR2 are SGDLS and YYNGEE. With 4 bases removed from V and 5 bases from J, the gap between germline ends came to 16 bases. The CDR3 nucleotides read TGTGCCAGCAGCATCGGACAGGGAGGGGACAATGAGCAGTTCTTC. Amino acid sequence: CASSIGQGGDNEQFF.